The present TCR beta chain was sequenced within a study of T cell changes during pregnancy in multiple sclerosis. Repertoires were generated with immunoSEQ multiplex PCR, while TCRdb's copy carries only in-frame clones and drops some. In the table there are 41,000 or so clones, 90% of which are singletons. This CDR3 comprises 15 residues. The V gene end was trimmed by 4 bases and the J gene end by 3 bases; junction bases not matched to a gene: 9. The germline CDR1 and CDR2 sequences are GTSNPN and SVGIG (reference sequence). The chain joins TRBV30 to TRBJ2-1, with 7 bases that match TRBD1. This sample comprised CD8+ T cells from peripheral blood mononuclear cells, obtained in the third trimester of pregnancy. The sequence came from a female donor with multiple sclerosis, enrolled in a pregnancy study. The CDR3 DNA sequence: TGTGCCTGGACTCCCGAGGGGGCCCGCTACAATGAGCAGTTCTTC. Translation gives CAWTPEGARYNEQFF.